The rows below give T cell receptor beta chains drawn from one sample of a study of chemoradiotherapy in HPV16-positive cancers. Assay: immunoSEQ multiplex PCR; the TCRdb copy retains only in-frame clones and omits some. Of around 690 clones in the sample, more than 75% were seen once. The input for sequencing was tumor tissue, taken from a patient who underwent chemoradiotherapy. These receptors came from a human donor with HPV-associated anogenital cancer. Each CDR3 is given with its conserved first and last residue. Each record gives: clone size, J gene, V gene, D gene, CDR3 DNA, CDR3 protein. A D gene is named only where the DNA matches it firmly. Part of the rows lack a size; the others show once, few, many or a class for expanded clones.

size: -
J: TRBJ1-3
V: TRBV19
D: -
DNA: TGTGCCAGTAGTACCTTGAACTCTGGAAACACCATATATTTT
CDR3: CASSTLNSGNTIYF

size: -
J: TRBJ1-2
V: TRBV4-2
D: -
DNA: TGTGCCAGCAGCCAAGATCCTCTCCGGGGCTCGGGAGGCTACACCTTC
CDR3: CASSQDPLRGSGGYTF

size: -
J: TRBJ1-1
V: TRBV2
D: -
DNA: TGTGCCAGCAGTGTGGATCGCAGGGCGGCTTTCTTT
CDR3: CASSVDRRAAFF

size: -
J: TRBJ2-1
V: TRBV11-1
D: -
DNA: TGTGCCAGCAGCTTAGGGCAGGACAATGAGCAGTTCTTC
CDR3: CASSLGQDNEQFF

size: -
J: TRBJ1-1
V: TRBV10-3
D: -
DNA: TGTGCCATCAGTGAGTCCTTTGAGGGAGGGAGTGAAGCTTTCTTT
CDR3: CAISESFEGGSEAFF

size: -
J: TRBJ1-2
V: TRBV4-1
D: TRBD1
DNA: TGCGCCAGCAGCCAAGCGGGGACAGTTTTAGGCTACACCTTC
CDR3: CASSQAGTVLGYTF

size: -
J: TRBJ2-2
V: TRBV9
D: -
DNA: TGTGCCAGCAGCCCCCTGGGAGCGAAGAACACCGGGGAGCTGTTTTTT
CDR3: CASSPLGAKNTGELFF

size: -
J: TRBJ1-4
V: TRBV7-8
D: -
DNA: TGTGCCAGCAGCTTATACCATACAACTAATGAAAAACTGTTTTTT
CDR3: CASSLYHTTNEKLFF

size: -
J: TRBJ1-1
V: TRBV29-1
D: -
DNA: TGCAGCGTTTCCCCAGGATGGGGCATGAACACTGAAGCTTTCTTT
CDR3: CSVSPGWGMNTEAFF

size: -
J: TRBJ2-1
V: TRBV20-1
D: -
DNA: TGCAGTGCTAACTCGGACCGCCGCCAATTCTTC
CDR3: CSANSDRRQFF

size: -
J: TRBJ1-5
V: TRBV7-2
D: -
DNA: TGTGCCAGCAGCTTGCGAGGGGATCAGCCCCAGCATTTT
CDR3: CASSLRGDQPQHF

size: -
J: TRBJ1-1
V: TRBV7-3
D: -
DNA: TGTGCCAGCAGCGCTTTTACTGGACTGAACACTGAAGCTTTCTTT
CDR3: CASSAFTGLNTEAFF

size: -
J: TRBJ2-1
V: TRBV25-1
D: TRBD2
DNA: TGTGCCAGCAGTAATCCCGGGACTAAGAACAATGAGCAGTTCTTC
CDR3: CASSNPGTKNNEQFF

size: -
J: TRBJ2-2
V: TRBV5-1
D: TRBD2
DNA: TGCGCCAGCACCCTTACTAGCGGGGTTCACACCGGGGAGCTGTTTTTT
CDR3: CASTLTSGVHTGELFF

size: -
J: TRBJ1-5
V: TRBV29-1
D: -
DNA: TGCAGCGCCGGGGGCGCGGAACAGCCCCAGCATTTT
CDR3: CSAGGAEQPQHF

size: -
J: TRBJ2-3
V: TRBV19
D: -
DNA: TGTGCCAGTAGTATAGTCGCCCCGGGGCACGGCACAGATACGCAGTATTTT
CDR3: CASSIVAPGHGTDTQYF

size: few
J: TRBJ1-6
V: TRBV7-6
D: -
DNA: TGTGCCAGCAGCACGAACAAGAATTCACCCCTCCACTTT
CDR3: CASSTNKNSPLHF

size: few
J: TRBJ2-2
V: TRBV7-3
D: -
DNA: TGTGCCAGCAGCCCTATAGCCGCCGGGGAGCTGTTTTTT
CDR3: CASSPIAAGELFF

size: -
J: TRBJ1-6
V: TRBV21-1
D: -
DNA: TGTGCCAGCCCCACGGGGGGCCCCTATAATTCACCCCTCCACTTT
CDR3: CASPTGGPYNSPLHF

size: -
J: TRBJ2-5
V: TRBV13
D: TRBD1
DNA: TGTGCCAGCAGCTTTGGGGAGAGAGGGGGCGGAGAGACCCAGTACTTC
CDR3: CASSFGERGGGETQYF

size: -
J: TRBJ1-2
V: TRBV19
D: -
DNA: TGTGCCAGTAGTATGGCCGGGCCAGCGTCTCCGAATGGCTACACCTTC
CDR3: CASSMAGPASPNGYTF

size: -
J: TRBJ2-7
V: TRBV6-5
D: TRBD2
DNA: TGTGCCAGCAGTTACTCCCTAGCGGGTTTTGAGTACGAGCAGTACTTC
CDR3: CASSYSLAGFEYEQYF

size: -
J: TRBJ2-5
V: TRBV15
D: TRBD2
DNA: TGTGCCACCAGCATGCGGGGGGCAGAGACCCAGTACTTC
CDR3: CATSMRGAETQYF

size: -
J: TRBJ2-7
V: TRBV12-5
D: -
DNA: TGTGCTAGTGGTTTGGTAGTACGAGGGGACGAGCAGTACTTC
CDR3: CASGLVVRGDEQYF

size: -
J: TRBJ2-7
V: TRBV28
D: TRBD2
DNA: TGTGCCAGCAGAAGAGACACGCGCGGGGGGCAGTACTTC
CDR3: CASRRDTRGGQYF

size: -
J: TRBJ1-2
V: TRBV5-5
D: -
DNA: TGTGCCAGCAGCTCCTCGACAGAGAACTATGGCTACACCTTC
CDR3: CASSSSTENYGYTF

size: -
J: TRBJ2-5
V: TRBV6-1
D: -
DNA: TGTGCCAGCAGCCTTTCAGGGGGGGGAGCAGAGACCCAGTACTTC
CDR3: CASSLSGGGAETQYF

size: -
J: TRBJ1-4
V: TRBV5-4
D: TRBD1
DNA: TGTGCCAGCAGCGAGGGACAGCAAAATGAAAAACTGTTTTTT
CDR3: CASSEGQQNEKLFF

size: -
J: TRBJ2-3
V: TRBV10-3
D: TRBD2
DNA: TGTGCCATCAGTGAATTCAGCGGGGGGGACACAGATACGCAGTATTTT
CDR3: CAISEFSGGDTDTQYF

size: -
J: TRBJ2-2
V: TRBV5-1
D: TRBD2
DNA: TGCGCCAGCAGCTTGAGTCTCGGGGGGACCGGGGAGCTGTTTTTT
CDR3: CASSLSLGGTGELFF

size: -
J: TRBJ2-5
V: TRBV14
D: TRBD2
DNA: TGTGCCAGCAGCCCCCTAGCGGGAGATGGGGTAGAGACCCAGTACTTC
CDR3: CASSPLAGDGVETQYF

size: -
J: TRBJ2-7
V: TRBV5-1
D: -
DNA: TGCGCCAGCAGCGACGGGAGCTCCTACGAGCAGTACTTC
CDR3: CASSDGSSYEQYF

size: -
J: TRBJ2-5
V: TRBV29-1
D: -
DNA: TGCAGCGTTGAAGTTGGGGGGTATGCCGCCGAGTTTATGGAGACCCAGTACTTC
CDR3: CSVEVGGYAAEFMETQYF

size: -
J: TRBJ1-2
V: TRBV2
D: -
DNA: TGTGCCAGCACTGCGGAAGAGGGCAGAGGTGGCTACACCTTC
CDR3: CASTAEEGRGGYTF

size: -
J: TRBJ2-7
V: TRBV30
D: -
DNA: TGTGCCTGGAGTCGGGGCGGGCTCCGCGAGCAGTACTTC
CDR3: CAWSRGGLREQYF

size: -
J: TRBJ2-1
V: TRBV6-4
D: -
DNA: TGTGCCAGCAGTGACTCTGCTGCTTCTGATGAGCAGTTCTTC
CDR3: CASSDSAASDEQFF

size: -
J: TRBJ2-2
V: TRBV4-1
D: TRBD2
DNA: TGCGCCAGCAGCCGGAAAGGGCTAGCGGGGAACACCGGGGAGCTGTTTTTT
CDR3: CASSRKGLAGNTGELFF

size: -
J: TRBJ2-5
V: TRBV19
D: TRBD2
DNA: TGTGCCAGTTCCGGGGGGTTTCAAGAGACCCAGTACTTC
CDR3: CASSGGFQETQYF

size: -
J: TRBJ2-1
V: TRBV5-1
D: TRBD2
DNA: TGCGCCAGCAGACTCTCCGGGACTAGCGGTTGGGGCAATGAGCAGTTCTTC
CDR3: CASRLSGTSGWGNEQFF

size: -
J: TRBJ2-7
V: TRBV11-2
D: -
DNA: TGTGCCAGCAGCTTAGAATATTCAGCGGAGGGTTTCTACGAGCAGTACTTC
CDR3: CASSLEYSAEGFYEQYF

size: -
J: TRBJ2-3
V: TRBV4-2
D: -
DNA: TGTGCCAGCAGCTCCGAAGGCGTAGGGGGATCCACAGATACGCAGTATTTT
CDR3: CASSSEGVGGSTDTQYF

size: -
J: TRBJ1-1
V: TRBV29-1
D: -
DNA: TGCAGCGTTGGGTGGCACACTGAAGCTTTCTTT
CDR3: CSVGWHTEAFF

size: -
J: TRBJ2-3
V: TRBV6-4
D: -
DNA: TGTGCCAGCAGTGACTCTAGCGAGAGCACAGATACGCAGTATTTT
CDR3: CASSDSSESTDTQYF

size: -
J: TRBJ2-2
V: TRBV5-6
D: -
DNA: TGTGCCAGCAGCCCGTATCGAACAGTTAACACCGGGGAGCTGTTTTTT
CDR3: CASSPYRTVNTGELFF

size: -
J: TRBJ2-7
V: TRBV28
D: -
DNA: TGTGCCAGCAGACCTCTTGACCCTTACGAGCAGTACTTC
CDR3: CASRPLDPYEQYF

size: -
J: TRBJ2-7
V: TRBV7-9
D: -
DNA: TGTGCCAGCAGCGGTAACTACGAGCAGTACTTC
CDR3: CASSGNYEQYF

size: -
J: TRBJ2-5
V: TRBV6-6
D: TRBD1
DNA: TGTGCCAGCAGACCTCACGACAGGGACCAAGAGACCCAGTACTTC
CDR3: CASRPHDRDQETQYF

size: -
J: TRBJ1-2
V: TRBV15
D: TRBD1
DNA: TGTGCCACCAGCACCGAAGGACAGGGATATGGCTACACCTTC
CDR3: CATSTEGQGYGYTF

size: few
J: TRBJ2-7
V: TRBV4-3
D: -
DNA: TGCGCCAGCAGCCTAAATTTGGGGTACGAGCAGTACTTC
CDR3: CASSLNLGYEQYF

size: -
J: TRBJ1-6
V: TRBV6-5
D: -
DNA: TGTGCCAGCAGTCCCCGAAGGAGGGAACGGGCACCCCTCCACTTT
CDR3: CASSPRRRERAPLHF

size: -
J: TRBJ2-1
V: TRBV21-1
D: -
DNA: TGTGCCAGCAGCAAAGTGCTGGATGAGCAGTTCTTC
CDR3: CASSKVLDEQFF

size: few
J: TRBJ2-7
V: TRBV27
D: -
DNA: TGTGCCAGCAGGGCTTCCCTCAGGGGCTCCTACGAGCAGTACTTC
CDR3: CASRASLRGSYEQYF

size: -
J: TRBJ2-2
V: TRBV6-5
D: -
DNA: TGTGCCAGCACCCCGGACAGCCGGACCGGGGAGCTGTTTTTT
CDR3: CASTPDSRTGELFF

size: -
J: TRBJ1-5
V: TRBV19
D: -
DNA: TGTGCCAGTAGACGGGGGGAAGGGGGCAATCAGCCCCAGCATTTT
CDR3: CASRRGEGGNQPQHF

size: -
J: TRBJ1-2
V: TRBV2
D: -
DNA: TGTGCCAGCACCACATCTGGGGCAGATGGCTACACCTTC
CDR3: CASTTSGADGYTF

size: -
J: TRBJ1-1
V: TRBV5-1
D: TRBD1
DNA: TGCGCCAGCAGCTCGGACAGGGGGCGTACTGAAGCTTTCTTT
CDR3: CASSSDRGRTEAFF

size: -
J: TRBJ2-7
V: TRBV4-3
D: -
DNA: TGCGCCAGCAGCCAAGAGTTCGGGCGGCCCGACCCCTACGAGCAGTACTTC
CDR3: CASSQEFGRPDPYEQYF